Each of the 6 T cell receptor beta chains below was sequenced from the same sample in a study of blood T cell repertoires in COVID-19 (TCRdb year 2020). Library creation used the immunoSEQ multiplex PCR assay. This immuneACCESS table, as held by TCRdb, lists in-frame sequences with V and J called but not all clones. Of the missing ones, under half trace to an unresolved V gene in checked studies; the others have no known cause. This sample has 170,000 or so clones in its table, and roughly 83% of those were observed once. The ten top clones hold approximately 14% of the sample. Sequences were obtained from peripheral blood. These receptors originate from a man aged 18-30 years with active or convalescent COVID-19.

J is TRBJ1-3 and V is TRBV11-2, with D perhaps matching TRBD1 (5 bases). V shed 5 bases and J shed 4 bases, with 9 bases lying between them. From germline, CDR1 is SGHAT and CDR2 FQNNGV. The CDR3 spans 13 residues. CDR3: CASSGTAGNTIYF. CDR3 DNA: TGTGCCAGCAGCGGGACTGCAGGAAACACCATATATTTT. Drawing the rest from reference TRBV11-2 and TRBJ1-3, the complete variable domain is EAGVAQSPRYKIIEKRQSVAFWCNPISGHATLYWYQQILGQGPKLLIQFQNNGVVDDSQLPKDRFSAERLKGVDSTLKIQPAKLEDSAVYLCASSGTAGNTIYFGEGSWLTVV.

This chain uses TRBV19 with TRBJ1-6, with D maybe TRBD1 (6 bases). V was trimmed by 1 base and J by 6 bases, leaving 7 bases between them. Germline-derived CDR1 and CDR2 are LNHDA and SQIVND (reference sequence). The CDR3 is made up of 14 amino acids. CDR3 nucleotide sequence: TGTGCCAGTAGTATAGGGACAGTTAATTCACCCCTCCACTTT. This sequence encodes CASSIGTVNSPLHF.

This clone is a singleton in its sample. The chain carries TRBV5-1 and TRBJ2-3; TRBD2 aligns across 9 bases. This CDR3 is built from 15 residues. Trimming removed 4 bases from V and 2 bases from J; junction bases left unmatched: 5. Germline-derived CDR1 and CDR2 are SGHRS and YFSETQ. The CDR3 loop is CASSIQRGDTDTQYF. DNA for the CDR3: TGCGCCAGCAGCATCCAGCGGGGGGACACAGATACGCAGTATTTT.

The chain links TRBV7-2 to TRBJ2-4; 8 nucleotides match TRBD1. The junction had 11 bases not matched to a gene; V was cut back by 5 bases and J by 14 bases. The CDR3 length is 13 residues. The V gene's germline CDR1 is SGHTA and CDR2 FQGNSA. The CDR3 DNA is TGTGCCAGCAGCAGGGGCGGAGGACAGGGAAAGTACTTC. Its protein is CASSRGGGQGKYF.

The rearrangement joins TRBV11-2 to TRBJ1-2, with 8 bases aligning to TRBD1. The V and J ends lost 5 bases and 3 bases, in that order; junction bases with no gene match: 8. This CDR3 spans 15 amino acids. Germline loops: CDR1 SGHAT, CDR2 FQNNGV. CDR3 region: CASSERTGLYYGYTF. Written as DNA, the CDR3 is TGTGCCAGCAGCGAACGGACAGGGTTGTACTATGGCTACACCTTC.

CDR3 sequence (DNA): TGTGCCAGCAGTAGCTTCCGGGACACCTACAATGAGCAGTTCTTC. Translation: CASSSFRDTYNEQFF. The genes are TRBV28 and TRBJ2-1; a possible D gene is TRBD1 (6 bases). CDR3 size: 15 residues. Germline assignment: CDR1 MDHEN and CDR2 SYDVKM. V lost 5 bases, J lost 2 bases, and 13 bases lay in between.